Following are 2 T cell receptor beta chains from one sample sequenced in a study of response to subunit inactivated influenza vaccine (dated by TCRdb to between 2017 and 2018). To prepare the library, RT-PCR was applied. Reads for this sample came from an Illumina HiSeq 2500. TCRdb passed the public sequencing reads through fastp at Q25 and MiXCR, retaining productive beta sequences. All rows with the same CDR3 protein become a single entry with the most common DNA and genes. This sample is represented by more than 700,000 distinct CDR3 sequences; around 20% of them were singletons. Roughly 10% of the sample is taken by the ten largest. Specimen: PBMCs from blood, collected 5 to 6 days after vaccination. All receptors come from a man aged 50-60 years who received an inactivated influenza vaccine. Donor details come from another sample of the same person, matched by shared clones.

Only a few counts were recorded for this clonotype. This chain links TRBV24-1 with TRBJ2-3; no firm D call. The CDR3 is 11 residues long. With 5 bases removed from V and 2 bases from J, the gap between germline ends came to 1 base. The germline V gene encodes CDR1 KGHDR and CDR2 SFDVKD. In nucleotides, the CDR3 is TGTGCCACCAGTGCCACAGATACGCAGTATTTT. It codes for CATSATDTQYF.

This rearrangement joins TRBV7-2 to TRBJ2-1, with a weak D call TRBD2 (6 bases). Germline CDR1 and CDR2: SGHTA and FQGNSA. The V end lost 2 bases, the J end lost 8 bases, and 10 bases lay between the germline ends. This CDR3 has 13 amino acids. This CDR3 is CASSLTSWDEQFF. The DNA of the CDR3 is TGTGCCAGCAGCTTAACTAGCTGGGATGAGCAGTTCTTC. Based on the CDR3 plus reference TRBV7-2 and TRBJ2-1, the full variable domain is GAGVSQSPSNKVTEKGKDVELRCDPISGHTALYWYRQSLGQGLEFLIYFQGNSAPDKSGLPSDRFSAERTGGSVSTLTIQRTQQEDSAVYLCASSLTSWDEQFFGPGTRLTVL.